Listed below are T cell receptor beta chains from one sample, sequenced in a study of shared clonotypes between healthy human individuals. Data came from immunoSEQ multiplex PCR; TCRdb stores just in-frame clones and leaves some out. The table includes under 1 million clones, roughly 96% detected once. The sample taken for sequencing was naive CD8+ T cells sorted from blood. The receptor set was obtained from a young man in good health. The conserved cysteine and the conserved F or W are not part of the CDR3 here. The order of the fields is V gene, J gene, D gene, CDR3 protein. D genes are given only for firm matches.

TRBV6-5	TRBJ2-2	NA	ASGPWQGNTGELF
TRBV29-1	TRBJ2-2	NA	SVVTGNTGELF
TRBV19	TRBJ2-7	NA	ASRSASGPAYEQY
TRBV6-5	TRBJ2-3	TRBD1	ASSYLGQGTDTQY
TRBV7-2	TRBJ2-7	NA	ASSLAPPAGRSEQY
TRBV28	TRBJ2-7	NA	ASSFEGPRYEQY
TRBV6-5	TRBJ2-2	NA	ASSPLAGELF
TRBV11-2	TRBJ1-4	NA	ASSLRPGDYNEKLF
TRBV27	TRBJ1-5	NA	ASSLSAGDNGQPQH
TRBV27	TRBJ1-1	NA	ASSLVEGTTEAF
TRBV5-1	TRBJ2-3	NA	ASSLSRLSTDTQY
TRBV27	TRBJ1-4	NA	ASSLGSREKLF
TRBV5-1	TRBJ2-6	NA	ASSLGQQVFTLRANVLT
TRBV11-2	TRBJ2-3	TRBD2	ASSMGLAGVASADTQY
TRBV7-9	TRBJ2-7	TRBD2	ASSQLLAGVNEQY
TRBV10-3	TRBJ2-1	NA	AISESTDSDSEQF
TRBV9	TRBJ2-5	NA	ASSAGGIGRSQETQY
TRBV6-6	TRBJ2-7	NA	ASSYPEISYEQY
TRBV7-6	TRBJ2-3	TRBD2	ASSLDAGGPTRNTDTQY
TRBV7-9	TRBJ1-1	TRBD1	ASSSWTGMNTEAF
TRBV9	TRBJ2-7	TRBD1	ASSVTGDEQY
TRBV11-2	TRBJ2-2	NA	ASSPPLTLNTGELF
TRBV5-5	TRBJ1-2	NA	ASSLSQGEGHYGYT
TRBV27	TRBJ2-7	NA	ASRAGSEQY
TRBV7-9	TRBJ2-3	TRBD2	ASSLGGLVFADTQY
TRBV28	TRBJ2-3	TRBD2	ASTLAGGTDTQY
TRBV9	TRBJ2-7	TRBD2	ASSVGGTSDEQY
TRBV27	TRBJ2-3	NA	ASSLGGGAADTQY
TRBV7-6	TRBJ2-2	TRBD2	ASSAVPLTSGYTGELF
TRBV28	TRBJ2-3	NA	ASSLTVTEPDTQY
TRBV14	TRBJ2-3	NA	ASSPHKAMDTQY
TRBV28	TRBJ2-7	TRBD2	ASGKLAGYEQY
TRBV5-8	TRBJ2-3	TRBD2	ASSLGLAETDTQY
TRBV11-2	TRBJ2-2	NA	ASSSGSNTGELF
TRBV7-6	TRBJ2-1	TRBD1	ASSPEPGTGKYNEQF
TRBV18	TRBJ2-1	TRBD1	ASSTDGRDRGLYNEQF
TRBV30	TRBJ2-5	TRBD1	AWSDRDSEETQY
TRBV27	TRBJ2-5	TRBD1	ASSPDDRVQETQY
TRBV2	TRBJ2-7	TRBD2	ASSRTSGRSEQY
TRBV5-8	TRBJ1-5	TRBD1	ASSLGGTGGNQPQH
TRBV15	TRBJ2-3	NA	ATSREKGGQNTQY
TRBV7-9	TRBJ2-5	NA	ASSRLDLSLNYPY
TRBV7-9	TRBJ2-7	TRBD1	ASSSRTGSIYEQY
TRBV28	TRBJ2-5	TRBD1	ASSLGQINQETQY